The present TCR beta chain was sequenced within a study of shared clonotypes between healthy human individuals. CDR1 is ENHRY, CDR2 SYGVKD, per germline. This CDR3 comprises 12 residues. The V end was cut by 4 bases, the J end by 6 bases, with 7 bases between. In the original analysis: With immunoSEQ giving junction-only sequences and no quality scores, filtering differed. Assay used: immunoSEQ multiplex PCR; TCRdb lists only in-frame clones, some missing. Clone size and V and J calls were adopted from that table, with D and trimming inferred from the DNA. Seen here are approximately 2,000,000 clones, 80% to 95% observed once, and the top ten hold more than 0.35%. This clone was seen only once.

The sample was naive CD4+ T cells from PBMCs. Subset meaning: CD45RA+ positively selected. The sequence derives from a man between 18 and 29 years old in good health. Some clones in this sample may be carry-over from other donors' samples. This sequence joins TRBV10-3 and TRBJ2-1; D is unclear. The CDR3 nucleotides are TGTGCCATCAGTGTGAACGGCAATGAGCAGTTCTTC. Its translation is CAISVNGNEQFF.